This TCR beta chain was recovered during a study of blood T cell repertoires in COVID-19. About the research overall: Specimens from acute and convalescent COVID-19 originated in the United States, Italy and Spain.

Clones were read by immunoSEQ multiplex PCR, and TCRdb kept only the in-frame ones, dropping some. The table has 300,000 to 350,000 clones, approximately 83% seen once. Participant-given clinical history determined each cohort assignment. V lost 0 bases and J lost 7, with 12 bases in between. CDR1 is SGHVS and CDR2 is FQNEAQ in the germline V gene. The CDR3 is made up of 14 amino acids. This clone turned up a few times. The receptor comes from a woman in her forties with acute COVID-19. Sequencing used PBMCs or T cells enriched from blood (not recorded which). The rearrangement joins TRBV7-8 to TRBJ1-2; D not certain. CDR3: CASSLAQAPRGYTF. CDR3 bases: TGTGCCAGCAGCTTAGCCCAGGCTCCGCGTGGCTACACCTTC.